A single sample is the source of the 15 T cell receptor beta chains below, sequenced in a study of CD8 T cells in ankylosing spondylitis. General study results and limits: What seemed typical of ankylosing spondylitis blood was a TCR beta motif built from eight highly homologous variants.

TCRdb analysed the 5' RACE reads with MiXCR anew, one entry per CDR3 protein. This table holds hundreds of thousands of distinct CDR3 sequences, approximately 12% found once. Their cognate antigens are unknown. The sample was blood, either unsorted or a sorted T cell fraction (not recorded which). These TCRs come from a male donor with ankylosing spondylitis.

This clonotype was detected only a few times. One end of the junction does not line up with germline, which may come from a read error. This chain links TRBV6-6 with TRBJ1-4, with 9 bases aligning to TRBD1. The germline V gene has CDR1 MNHNY and CDR2 SVGAGI (reference sequence). This CDR3 has 13 residues. Written as DNA, the CDR3 is TGTGCCAGCATTGGGACAGGGCAAGGAAAACCGTTTTTT. It yields the protein CASIGTGQGKPFF.

This clonotype was found a few times. The genes are TRBV6-5 and TRBJ2-4; 7 bases map to TRBD1. The CDR3 sequence is 15 residues long. J lost 9 bases, V lost 2 bases, and 10 bases had no gene match. CDR1 MNHEY and CDR2 SVGAGI come from the germline V gene. This CDR3 is CASSYLDRAGAIQYF. The CDR3 DNA reads TGTGCCAGCAGTTACCTTGACAGGGCGGGTGCCATTCAGTACTTC.

This chain uses TRBV5-1 with TRBJ2-1; 10 bases align to TRBD2. Trimming at V came to 1 base and at J to 4 bases, leaving 5 bases not matched to a gene. This CDR3 contains 16 residues. In germline, CDR1 is SGHRS, CDR2 YFSETQ. The CDR3 DNA follows: TGCGCCAGCAGCTTGAATCCAGCGGGAGGGTACAATGAGCAGTTCTTC. Amino acids: CASSLNPAGGYNEQFF.

This rearrangement joins TRBV3-1 to TRBJ1-1; weak D call: TRBD1 (6 bases). This CDR3 spans 14 amino acids. Germline CDR1 and CDR2: LGHDT and YNNKEL (reference sequence). Trimming stripped 4 bases from V and 4 bases from J, with 13 bases between. CDR3 residues: CASSPGQMGTEAFF. In nucleotides, the CDR3 is TGTGCCAGCAGCCCCGGACAGATGGGCACTGAAGCTTTCTTT.

The CDR3: CASSERWNTGELFF. In DNA, the CDR3 is TGTGCCAGCAGTGAAAGGTGGAACACCGGGGAGCTGTTTTTT. The chain carries TRBV6-1 and TRBJ2-2; D gene uncertain. Trimming stripped 2 bases from V and 1 base from J, with 5 bases between. Germline lookup yields CDR1 MNHNS and CDR2 SASEGT. CDR3 size: 14 residues.

This clonotype turned up a few times. The V and J genes are TRBV29-1 and TRBJ2-3, with 9 bases matching TRBD2. The junction had 1 base not matched to a gene; V was cut back by 6 bases and J by 0 bases. The CDR3 length is 13 residues. Germline V gene sequence: CDR1 SQVTM, CDR2 ANQGSEA. Here the CDR3 reads CSVSGRSTDTQYF. The CDR3 region has the DNA TGCAGCGTCAGCGGGAGGAGCACAGATACGCAGTATTTT.

The sample holds a few counts of this clonotype. This sequence joins TRBV6-2 or TRBV6-3 and TRBJ2-3; 7 bases align to TRBD2. The length of the CDR3 is 19 residues. The J segment lost 1 base and the V segment lost 0 bases, leaving 13 bases of the junction unmatched. CDR1 and CDR2 (germline): MNHEY, SVGEGT. The CDR3 protein is CASSYSAGYERGRTDTQYF. The DNA of the CDR3 is TGTGCCAGCAGTTACTCGGCAGGATACGAGCGGGGACGCACAGATACGCAGTATTTT.

This clonotype has more than one count but fewer than ten. The chain recombines TRBV27 with TRBJ2-7; D gene unclear. V was clipped by 3 bases and J by 4 bases, with 16 bases between them. The CDR3 is 15 residues long. Germline CDR1 MNHEY, CDR2 SMNVEV (reference sequence). The CDR3 loop reads CASSFKRPLRYEQYF. In DNA, the CDR3 is TGTGCCAGCAGTTTTAAGAGGCCCCTTAGGTACGAGCAGTACTTC.

This clonotype was detected ten times or more. The CDR3 DNA reads TGTGCCAGCAGTGGTGGGGCGGGGCTTAGCAATCAGCCCCAGCATTTT. Residues: CASSGGAGLSNQPQHF. This chain connects TRBV12-3 or TRBV12-4 to TRBJ1-5; D may be TRBD1 (5 bases). The CDR3 sequence is 16 residues long. The germline V and J ends were trimmed by 5 bases and 0 bases, with 14 bases remaining between them.

The chain carries TRBV5-1 and TRBJ2-2; D call uncertain. CDR3 size: 14 residues. Germline assignment: CDR1 SGHRS and CDR2 YFSETQ. The ends were cut back, 2 bases at V and 7 bases at J, with 12 bases in the middle. Written as DNA, the CDR3 is TGCGCCAGCAGCTTTTCGGGTACAGACGGGGAGCTGTTTTTT. Its translation is CASSFSGTDGELFF.

V usage is TRBV12-3 or TRBV12-4 and J usage is TRBJ1-2; D uncertain. There are 12 residues in the CDR3. Trimming left V 8 bases short and J 2 bases short, with 9 bases between. The CDR3 nucleotides read TGTGCCAGCCGAGAGAGCAACTATGGCTACACCTTC. Translated: CASRESNYGYTF.

This chain joins TRBV5-5 and TRBJ1-1; TRBD1 matches at 9 bases. Trimming at V came to 4 bases and at J to 4 bases, leaving 11 bases not matched to a gene. This CDR3 has 16 residues. Germline V gene data show CDR1 as SGHKS and CDR2 as YYEKEE (reference sequence). The CDR3 bases are TGTGCCAGCAGCCCGTCCAGACAGGGGGGTCGCACTGAAGCTTTCTTT. It encodes CASSPSRQGGRTEAFF.

The chain recombines TRBV11-2 with TRBJ2-7; 7 bases fit TRBD2. Germline CDR1 and CDR2: SGHAT and FQNNGV. V lost 1 base to trimming and J lost 6 bases; unmatched junction nucleotides: 33. This CDR3 region has 23 residues. The chain's CDR3 is CASSLVSLAGAFNLRPKFCEQYF. The CDR3 bases are TGTGCCAGCAGCTTAGTATCACTTGCGGGAGCCTTTAATTTACGCCCGAAATTTTGCGAGCAGTACTTC.

CDR3 in DNA: TGTGCCAGCAGTCCCCGGGACAGGGAATTACTACCGGAGTGGGCAGGGAATTACTACGAGCAGTACTTC. As protein: CASSPRDRELLPEWAGNYYEQYF. J is TRBJ2-7 and V is TRBV6-5, with 9 positions matching TRBD1. The CDR3 is 23 residues long. Per the germline V gene, CDR1 is MNHEY and CDR2 is SVGAGI. Germline trimming cut 5 bases from V and 3 bases from J; bases unmatched to any gene: 32.

V and J are TRBV20-1 and TRBJ2-3; 11 bases match TRBD2. Germline values: CDR1 DFQATT, CDR2 SNEGSKA (reference sequence). J was trimmed by 1 base and V by 0 bases; bases with no gene match: 6. This CDR3 region has 17 residues. CDR3 DNA sequence: TGCAGTGCTAGAGATGGGGCGACTAGCGGGGGCACAGATACGCAGTATTTT. It codes for CSARDGATSGGTDTQYF.